The T cell receptor beta chain described here comes from a study of T cell changes during pregnancy in multiple sclerosis. Libraries were prepared by immunoSEQ multiplex PCR; TCRdb keeps only in-frame clonotypes and omits some of them. The sample carries 90,000 to 120,000 clones, 92% recorded once. Trimming took off 5 bases at V and 1 base at J, with 17 bases between the two ends. The CDR3 loop spans 16 amino acids. Germline CDR1 MGHDK, CDR2 SYGVNS. The receptor was derived from a female donor in good health, enrolled as a control in a pregnancy study. The sequenced sample was peripheral blood, obtained in the third trimester of pregnancy. This chain links TRBV25-1 with TRBJ1-1; possible D gene TRBD1, 6 bases. CDR3 sequence (DNA): TGTGCCAGCAGTTATCCTTCCGGGGGGGCGAACACTGAAGCTTTCTTT. The encoded protein is CASSYPSGGANTEAFF.